This T cell receptor beta chain was retrieved from a study of T-cell reconstitution after alpha-beta-depleted transplantation in children. For this clonotype: Its specificity is unknown.

The study's findings and limits: Most T-cell counts and diversity one year after the transplant came from T cells that were newly produced.

Germline V gene lookup returns CDR1 SGDLS and CDR2 YYNGEE. The CDR3 loop spans 16 amino acids. Trimming at V came to 1 base and at J to 4 bases, leaving 5 bases not matched to a gene. Unique molecular identifiers were built into the TCRbeta library. MiXCR, applied by TCRdb to the PCR reads, yields one record per CDR3 protein. The sample has 300,000 to 400,000 distinct CDR3 sequences, around 15% seen once. The chain employs TRBV9 and TRBJ2-1; TRBD2 agrees at 10 bases. The source of this sequence is a male patient aged 2-15 years who had a stem cell transplant for acute lymphoblastic leukemia, so the T cells may come from the graft donor. The sample was PBMCs, mostly from graft donor cells, taken 360 days after TCRalphabeta/CD19-depleted stem cell transplant. The CDR3 region is CASSVRSAGGYNEQFF. CDR3 coding DNA: TGTGCCAGCAGCGTAAGGTCAGCGGGAGGGTACAATGAGCAGTTCTTC.